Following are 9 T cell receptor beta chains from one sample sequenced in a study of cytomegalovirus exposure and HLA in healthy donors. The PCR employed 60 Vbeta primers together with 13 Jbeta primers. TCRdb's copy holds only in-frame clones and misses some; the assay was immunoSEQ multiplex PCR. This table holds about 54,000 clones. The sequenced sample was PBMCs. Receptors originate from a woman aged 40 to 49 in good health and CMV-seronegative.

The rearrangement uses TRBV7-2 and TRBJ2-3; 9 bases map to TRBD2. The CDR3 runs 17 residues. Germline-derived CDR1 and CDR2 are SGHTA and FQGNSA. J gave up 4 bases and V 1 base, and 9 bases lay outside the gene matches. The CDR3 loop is CASSLVFDSGSADTQYF. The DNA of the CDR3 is TGTGCCAGCAGCTTAGTATTCGATAGCGGGAGCGCAGATACGCAGTATTTT.

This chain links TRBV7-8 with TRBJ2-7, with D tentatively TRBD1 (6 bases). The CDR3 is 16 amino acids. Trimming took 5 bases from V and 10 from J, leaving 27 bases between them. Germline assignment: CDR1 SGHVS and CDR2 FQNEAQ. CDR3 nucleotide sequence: TGTGCCAGCAGCGTCATTACAGGGAAGGAGACGACAAGACAGTACTTC. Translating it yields CASSVITGKETTRQYF.

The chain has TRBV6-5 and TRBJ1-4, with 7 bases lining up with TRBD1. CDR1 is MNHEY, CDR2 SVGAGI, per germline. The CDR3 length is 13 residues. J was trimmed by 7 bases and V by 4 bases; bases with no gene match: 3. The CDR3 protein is CASSWGTAEKLFF. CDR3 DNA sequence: TGTGCCAGCAGTTGGGGGACAGCTGAAAAACTGTTTTTT.

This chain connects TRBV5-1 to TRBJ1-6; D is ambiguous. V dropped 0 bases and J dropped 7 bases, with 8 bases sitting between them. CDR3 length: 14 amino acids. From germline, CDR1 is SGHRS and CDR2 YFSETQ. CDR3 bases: TGCGCCAGCAGCTTGGGGGAGAGAAATTCACCCCTCCACTTT. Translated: CASSLGERNSPLHF.

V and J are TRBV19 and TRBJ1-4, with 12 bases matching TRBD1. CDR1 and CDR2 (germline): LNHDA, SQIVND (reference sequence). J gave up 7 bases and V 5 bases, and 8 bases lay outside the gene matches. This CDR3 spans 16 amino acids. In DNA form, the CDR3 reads TGTGCCAGTAGTCCCGGGACAGGGGGCGCGCGTGAAAAACTGTTTTTT. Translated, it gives CASSPGTGGAREKLFF.

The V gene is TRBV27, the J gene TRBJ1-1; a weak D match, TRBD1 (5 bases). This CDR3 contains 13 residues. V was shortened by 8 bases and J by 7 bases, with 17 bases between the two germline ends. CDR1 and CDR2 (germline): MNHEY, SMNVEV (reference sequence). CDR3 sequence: CASVWGGTGEAFF. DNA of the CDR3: TGTGCCAGCGTCTGGGGCGGCACAGGTGAAGCTTTCTTT.

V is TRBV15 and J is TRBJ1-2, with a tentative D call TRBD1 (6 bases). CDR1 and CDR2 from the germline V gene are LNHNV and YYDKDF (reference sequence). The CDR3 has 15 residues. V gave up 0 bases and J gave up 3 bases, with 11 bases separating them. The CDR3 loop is CATSRDLDSYYGYTF. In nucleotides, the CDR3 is TGTGCCACCAGCAGAGATTTGGACAGTTACTATGGCTACACCTTC. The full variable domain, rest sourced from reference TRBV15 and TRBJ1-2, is DAMVIQNPRYQVTQFGKPVTLSCSQTLNHNVMYWYQQKSSQAPKLLFHYYDKDFNNEADTPDNFQSRRPNTSFCFLDIRSPGLGDTAMYLCATSRDLDSYYGYTFGSGTRLTVV.

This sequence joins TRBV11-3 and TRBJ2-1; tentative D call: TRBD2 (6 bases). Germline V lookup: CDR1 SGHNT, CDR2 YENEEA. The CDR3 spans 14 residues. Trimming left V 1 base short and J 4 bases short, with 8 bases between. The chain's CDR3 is CASSLGGNYNEQFF. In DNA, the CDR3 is TGTGCCAGCAGCTTAGGCGGGAATTACAATGAGCAGTTCTTC. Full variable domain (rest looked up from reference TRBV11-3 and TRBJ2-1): EAGVVQSPRYKIIEKKQPVAFWCNPISGHNTLYWYLQNLGQGPELLIRYENEEAVDDSQLPKDRFSAERLKGVDSTLKIQPAELGDSAVYLCASSLGGNYNEQFFGPGTRLTVL.

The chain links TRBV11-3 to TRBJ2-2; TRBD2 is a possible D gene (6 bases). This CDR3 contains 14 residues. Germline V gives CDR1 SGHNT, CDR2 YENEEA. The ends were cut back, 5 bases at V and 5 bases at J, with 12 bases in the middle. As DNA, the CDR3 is TGTGCCAGCAGCCCCGGGACTGTAACCGGGGAGCTGTTTTTT. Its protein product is CASSPGTVTGELFF.